Described below is a single T cell receptor beta chain sequence and its context. The data originate from a study of blood T cell repertoires in COVID-19. Clones were sequenced by immunoSEQ multiplex PCR, and TCRdb holds only the in-frame ones, with some missing. The sample has some 160,000 clones, around 80% seen once. The source material was PBMCs or T cells enriched from blood (not recorded which). This receptor was obtained from a woman aged 45-65 years who had recovered from COVID-19.

The CDR3 loop reads CASSLKVGQRNEQFF. The DNA of the CDR3 is TGTGCCAGCAGCTTAAAAGTCGGACAGAGGAATGAGCAGTTCTTC. The V and J genes are TRBV7-3 and TRBJ2-1; TRBD1 is a possible D gene (6 bases). The CDR3 sequence is 15 residues long. Germline V gene sequence: CDR1 SGHTA, CDR2 FQGTGA. V was clipped by 1 base and J by 7 bases, with 14 bases between them.